The next 7 T cell receptor beta chains were all read from a single sample in a study of spatial heterogeneity in lung cancer. The time point is: sample taken at primary tumor resection. One entry per CDR3 protein results from TCRdb running MiXCR on the 5' RACE reads. There are some 78,000 distinct CDR3 sequences in the sample; under 8.5% occur only once, and about 6.8% lies in the top ten. Here the sequenced sample was PBMCs, taken at surgery. The receptors were gathered from a male donor with early-stage non-small cell lung cancer.

The V gene is TRBV2, the J gene TRBJ1-4, with D tentatively TRBD1 (5 bases). Trimming shortened V by 6 bases and J by 8 bases, and 16 bases separated the two germline ends. This CDR3 has 14 amino acids. The germline gives CDR1 SNHLY, CDR2 FYNNEI. CDR3: CASRGDDWREKLFF. The CDR3, as DNA: TGTGCCAGCAGGGGGGATGATTGGAGAGAAAAACTGTTTTTT.

A few counts support this clonotype. J is TRBJ2-2 and V is TRBV30, with TRBD1 as a possible D gene (5 bases). This CDR3 comprises 15 residues. Germline V gene data show CDR1 as GTSNPN and CDR2 as SVGIG (reference sequence). V was shortened by 0 bases and J by 7 bases, with 15 bases between the two germline ends. The CDR3 coding sequence is TGTGCCTGGAGTGTAAGGGGCTCTGGCGTCGGGGAGCTGTTTTTT. It encodes CAWSVRGSGVGELFF.

The gene calls are TRBV4-1 and TRBJ2-2; 7 bases align to TRBD2. CDR3 length equals 14 residues. From germline, CDR1 is MGHRA and CDR2 YSYEKL. V gave up 5 bases and J gave up 1 base; unmatched junction bases: 1. This CDR3 reads CASSERENTGELFF. The CDR3 bases are TGCGCCAGCAGCGAGCGGGAGAACACCGGGGAGCTGTTTTTT.

In this sample, this clonotype turned up many times. The chain recombines TRBV20-1 with TRBJ2-7, with D possibly TRBD2 on 6 matching bases. This CDR3 spans 15 amino acids. Germline V gene data show CDR1 as DFQATT and CDR2 as SNEGSKA (reference sequence). The V end lost 6 bases, the J end lost 1 base, and 19 bases lay between the germline ends. The CDR3 is CSATLTGRGSYEQYF. The CDR3 bases are TGCAGTGCAACCTTGACCGGGAGAGGGTCCTACGAGCAGTACTTC.

This chain joins TRBV3-1 and TRBJ2-2, with 8 nucleotides matching TRBD2. The V and J ends lost 8 bases and 4 bases, in that order; junction bases with no gene match: 15. CDR3 length: 17 amino acids. Germline V lookup: CDR1 LGHDT, CDR2 YNNKEL (reference sequence). The CDR3: CASCSSGAGAITGELFF. Here the CDR3 DNA reads TGTGCCAGCTGCTCGTCAGGAGCGGGAGCAATCACCGGGGAGCTGTTTTTT.

The chain carries TRBV10-3 and TRBJ1-2, with 7 bases identical to TRBD1. CDR1 ENHRY and CDR2 SYGVKD come from the germline V gene. There are 14 residues in the CDR3. Trimming took 6 bases from V and 4 from J; bases not matched to a gene: 8. In nucleotides, the CDR3 is TGTGCCATCAGCCGCACAGGGGTCGGCTATGGCTACACCTTC. Its protein is CAISRTGVGYGYTF.

At least ten counts were recorded for this clonotype. The rearrangement links TRBV7-2 to TRBJ2-1; 11 bases line up with TRBD2. Trimming removed 5 bases from V and 8 bases from J; junction bases left unmatched: 11. The CDR3 is 16 amino acids. Germline-derived CDR1 and CDR2 are SGHTA and FQGNSA. CDR3 sequence: CASSQLAGAAMDEQFF. The CDR3 DNA sequence: TGTGCCAGCAGCCAACTAGCGGGAGCGGCTATGGATGAGCAGTTCTTC.